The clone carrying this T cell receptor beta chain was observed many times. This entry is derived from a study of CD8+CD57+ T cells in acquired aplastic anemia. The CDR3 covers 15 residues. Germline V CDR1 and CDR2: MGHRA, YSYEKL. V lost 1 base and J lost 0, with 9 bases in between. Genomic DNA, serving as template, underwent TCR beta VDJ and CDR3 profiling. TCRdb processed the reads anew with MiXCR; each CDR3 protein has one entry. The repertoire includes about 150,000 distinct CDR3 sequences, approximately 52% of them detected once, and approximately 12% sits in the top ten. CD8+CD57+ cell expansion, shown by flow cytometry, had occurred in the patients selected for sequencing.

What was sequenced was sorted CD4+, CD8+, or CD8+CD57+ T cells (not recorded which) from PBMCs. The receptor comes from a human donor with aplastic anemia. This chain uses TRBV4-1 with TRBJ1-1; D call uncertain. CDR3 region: CASSQVPSMNTEAFF. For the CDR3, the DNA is TGCGCCAGCAGCCAAGTGCCCTCTATGAACACTGAAGCTTTCTTT.